This TCR beta chain was recorded in a study of T cell repertoires in cytomegalovirus infection (dated by TCRdb to between 2017 and 2020). Turning to the overall study: Donor HLA type was relevant to the analysis, because carriage of CMV infection together with the matching HLA type was indicated by public TCR beta signatures. General findings and caveats noted by the study authors: Cumulative frequency of public TCR beta family members discriminated carriers of CMV infection plus the relevant HLA type in this cohort and an independent approximately 350-donor cohort. In the ex vivo response, HLA-C-restricted CMV-specific TCR beta clonotypes were dominant, and in two of eight donors the single most frequent clonotype came from this HLA-C-restricted group.

Of note for this clonotype: What antigen it recognizes has not been identified. No per-base quality is available; no much larger clone lies one base away.

The instrument given in TCRdb is Illumina HiSeq 1500. TCRdb ran its own pipeline on the public reads, namely fastp trimming at Q25 and MiXCR clone calling, and kept in-frame beta chains. CDR3 protein sequences are deduplicated, and each keeps its most common genes and DNA. The sample records about 140,000 distinct CDR3 sequences, about 6.3% of which are singletons. The ten largest clones add up to more than 15% of the sample. The sequenced sample consisted of PBMCs. The origin of this receptor is a human donor in good health (CMV status not recorded). Some clones in this sample may be carry-over from other donors' samples.

The nucleotides are TGTGCCATCAGTGACCCCAGGACAGGGGGGGCCGCCTACGAGCAGTACTTC. Translated, it gives CAISDPRTGGAAYEQYF. The chain couples TRBV10-3 to TRBJ2-7; TRBD1 fits 10 bases in the junction. From V the trimming removes 3 bases and from J it removes 2 bases, while the gene matches leave 10 bases of the junction unaccounted for. The CDR3 measures 17 amino acids from cysteine to phenylalanine. The retained sequence is limited to the CDR3, 51 bases, with the frame set at the first base. CDR1 ENHRY and CDR2 SYGVKD are derived from the germline V gene.